This T cell receptor (beta chain) is drawn from a study of shared clonotypes between healthy human individuals. Study-level findings and limits: Shared clonotypes: roughly 4.7% naive CD4, about 3.5% naive CD8, less than 2.5% memory CD4, 0.4% memory CD8.

The germline V gene has CDR1 SGHVS and CDR2 FQNEAQ. The CDR3 spans 15 residues. Trimming at V came to 1 base and at J to 6 bases, leaving 4 bases not matched to a gene. This clone came up a few times. Its antigen is undetermined. The assay was immunoSEQ multiplex PCR, and TCRdb's table has in-frame clones only and misses some. The profile shows about 1.5 million clones, approximately 98% of them singletons. The sample comprised naive CD4+ T cells sorted from blood. Subset described: CD45RA+ positively selected. This chain links TRBV7-8 with TRBJ2-2, with 8 nucleotides matching TRBD1. The TCR sequence derives from a man in his thirties or forties in good health. CDR3 protein: CASSLVRGRSGELFF. CDR3 nucleotides: TGTGCCAGCAGCTTAGTCAGGGGGCGGTCCGGGGAGCTGTTTTTT.